This T cell receptor (beta chain) was retrieved from a study of blood T cells in healthy people across ages. Germline loops: CDR1 ENHRY, CDR2 SYGVKD. Trimming took off 8 bases at V and 1 base at J, with 5 bases between the two ends. The CDR3 has 11 residues. This clonotype appeared many times. Primers used in a second PCR of about 7 to 12 cycles were a sample-barcoded 5' primer and a J-beta primer mix. TCRdb recomputed calls from the 5' RACE reads with MiXCR, one row per CDR3 protein. The table lists more than 800,000 distinct CDR3 sequences, less than 35% of them singletons. Sequencing input: blood. The origin of this receptor is a woman older than 75 in good health. The chain links TRBV10-3 to TRBJ2-5; D remains unclear. CDR3 nucleotides: TGTGCCATCGCCAGCCAAGAGACCCAGTACTTC. This codes for CAIASQETQYF.